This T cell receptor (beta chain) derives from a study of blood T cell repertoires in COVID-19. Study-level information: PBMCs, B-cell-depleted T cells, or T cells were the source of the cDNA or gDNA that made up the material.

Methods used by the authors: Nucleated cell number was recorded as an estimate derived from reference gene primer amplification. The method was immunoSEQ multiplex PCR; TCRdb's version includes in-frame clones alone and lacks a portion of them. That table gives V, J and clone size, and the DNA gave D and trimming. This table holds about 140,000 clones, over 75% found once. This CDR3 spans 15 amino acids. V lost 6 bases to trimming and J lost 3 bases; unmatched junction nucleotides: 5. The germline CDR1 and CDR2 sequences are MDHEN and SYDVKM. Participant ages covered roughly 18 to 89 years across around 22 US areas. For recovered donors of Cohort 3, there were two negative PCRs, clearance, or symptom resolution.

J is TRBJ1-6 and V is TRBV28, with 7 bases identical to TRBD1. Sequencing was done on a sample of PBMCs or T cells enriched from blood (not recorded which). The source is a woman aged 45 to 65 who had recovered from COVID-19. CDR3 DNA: TGTGCCAGCAGACTCCGGGACAGCTATAATTCACCCCTCCACTTT. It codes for CASRLRDSYNSPLHF.